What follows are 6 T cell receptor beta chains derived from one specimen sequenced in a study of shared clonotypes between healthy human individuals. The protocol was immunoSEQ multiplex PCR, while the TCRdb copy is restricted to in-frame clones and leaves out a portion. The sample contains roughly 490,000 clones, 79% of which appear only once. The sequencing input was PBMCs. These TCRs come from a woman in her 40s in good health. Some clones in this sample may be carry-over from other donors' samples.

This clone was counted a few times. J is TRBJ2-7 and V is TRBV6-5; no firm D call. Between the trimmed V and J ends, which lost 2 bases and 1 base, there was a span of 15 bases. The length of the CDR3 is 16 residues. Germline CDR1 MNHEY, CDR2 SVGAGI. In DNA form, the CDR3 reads TGTGCCAGCAGTTACCCGGGTGAGGTCAGGTCCTACGAGCAGTACTTC. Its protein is CASSYPGEVRSYEQYF.

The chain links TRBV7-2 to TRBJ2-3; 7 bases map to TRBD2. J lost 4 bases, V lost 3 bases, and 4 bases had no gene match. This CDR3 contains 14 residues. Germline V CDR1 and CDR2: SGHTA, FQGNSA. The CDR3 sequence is CASSFGGGPDTQYF. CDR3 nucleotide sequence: TGTGCCAGCAGCTTCGGGGGAGGGCCAGATACGCAGTATTTT.

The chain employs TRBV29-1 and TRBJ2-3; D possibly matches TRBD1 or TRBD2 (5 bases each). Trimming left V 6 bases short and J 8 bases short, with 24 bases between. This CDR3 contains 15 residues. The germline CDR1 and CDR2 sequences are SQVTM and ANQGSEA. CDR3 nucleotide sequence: TGCAGCGTCGGCCCGGGCCTTGGATGGGGGTCTACGCAGTATTTT. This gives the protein CSVGPGLGWGSTQYF.

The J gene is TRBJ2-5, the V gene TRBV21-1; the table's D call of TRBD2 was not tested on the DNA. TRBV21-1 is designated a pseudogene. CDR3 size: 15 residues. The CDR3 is CASSKSGGIQETQYF. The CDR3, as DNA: TGTGCCAGCAGCAAATCGGGCGGGATACAAGAGACCCAGTACTTC.

CDR3 amino acids: CASRGNSNQPQHF. In DNA, the CDR3 is TGTGCCAGCAGAGGAAATAGCAATCAGCCCCAGCATTTT. The chain recombines TRBV6-5 with TRBJ1-5; D is uncertain. The germline V gene has CDR1 MNHEY and CDR2 SVGAGI. CDR3 size: 13 residues. Between the trimmed V and J ends, which lost 6 bases and 0 bases, there was a span of 6 bases.

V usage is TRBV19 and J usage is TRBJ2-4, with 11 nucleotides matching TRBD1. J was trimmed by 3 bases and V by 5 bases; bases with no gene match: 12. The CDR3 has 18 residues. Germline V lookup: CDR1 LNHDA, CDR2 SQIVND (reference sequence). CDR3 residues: CASSAQGQGVGVKNIQYF. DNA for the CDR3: TGTGCCAGTAGTGCCCAGGGACAGGGGGTTGGGGTCAAAAACATTCAGTACTTC.